This TCR beta chain stems from a study of blood T cell repertoires in COVID-19. V was clipped by 3 bases and J by 5 bases, with 8 bases between them. This CDR3 spans 13 amino acids. From germline, CDR1 is MDHEN and CDR2 SYDVKM. Using immunoSEQ multiplex PCR, the repertoire was profiled, and TCRdb retains in-frame clones only, with some absent. The sample yields about 250,000 clones, around 86% seen once. This clone was recorded once. This TCR was sampled from a woman of 80 years or more with COVID-19, enrolled during active disease. The V call is TRBV28, the J call TRBJ2-1; the D gene is possibly TRBD2 (5 bases). Source material: peripheral blood. In DNA form, the CDR3 reads TGTGCCAGCAGTTTGGGGAGCCACAATGAGCAGTTCTTC. Encoded protein: CASSLGSHNEQFF.